Detailed here is one TCR beta chain. Its antigen is not identified. Germline V gene lookup returns CDR1 MNHEY and CDR2 SVGAGI. The CDR3 totals 15 residues. J lost 5 bases, V lost 6 bases, and 11 bases had no gene match. Some clones are missing from TCRdb's copy, which holds only in-frame ones; the method was immunoSEQ multiplex PCR. Among 220,000 or so clones listed, about 93% were seen once. These data belong to a study of cytomegalovirus exposure and HLA in healthy donors. Study summary: The 120 validation repertoires and the approximately 690 first-cohort repertoires shared a platform, a later analysis reported. Overall study results and limits: According to a later analysis, TCR clusters from the first cohort tended to co-occur in the 100 to 150 validation repertoires.

Separation from the roughly 700-subject first cohort characterized the roughly 130-subject validation cohort, to which the donors belonged. The chain employs TRBV6-5 and TRBJ1-1; 8 bases match TRBD1. The sample comprised PBMCs. The sequence was collected from a woman aged 18-29 years in good health and CMV-seronegative. The CDR3 here is CASRTGNRGMTEAFF. Here the CDR3 DNA reads TGTGCCAGCAGGACCGGCAACAGGGGGATGACTGAAGCTTTCTTT.